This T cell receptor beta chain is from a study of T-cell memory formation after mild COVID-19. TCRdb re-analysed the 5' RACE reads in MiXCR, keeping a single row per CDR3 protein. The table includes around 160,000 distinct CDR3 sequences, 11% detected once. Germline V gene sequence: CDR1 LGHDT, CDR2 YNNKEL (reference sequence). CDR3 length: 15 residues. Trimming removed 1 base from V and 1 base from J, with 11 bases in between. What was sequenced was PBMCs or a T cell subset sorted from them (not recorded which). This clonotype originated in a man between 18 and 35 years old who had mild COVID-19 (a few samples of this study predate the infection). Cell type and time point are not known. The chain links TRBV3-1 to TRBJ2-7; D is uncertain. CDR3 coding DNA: TGTGCCAGCAGCCAAGCCCTGAGCCCGTCCTACGAGCAGTACGTC. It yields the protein CASSQALSPSYEQYV.